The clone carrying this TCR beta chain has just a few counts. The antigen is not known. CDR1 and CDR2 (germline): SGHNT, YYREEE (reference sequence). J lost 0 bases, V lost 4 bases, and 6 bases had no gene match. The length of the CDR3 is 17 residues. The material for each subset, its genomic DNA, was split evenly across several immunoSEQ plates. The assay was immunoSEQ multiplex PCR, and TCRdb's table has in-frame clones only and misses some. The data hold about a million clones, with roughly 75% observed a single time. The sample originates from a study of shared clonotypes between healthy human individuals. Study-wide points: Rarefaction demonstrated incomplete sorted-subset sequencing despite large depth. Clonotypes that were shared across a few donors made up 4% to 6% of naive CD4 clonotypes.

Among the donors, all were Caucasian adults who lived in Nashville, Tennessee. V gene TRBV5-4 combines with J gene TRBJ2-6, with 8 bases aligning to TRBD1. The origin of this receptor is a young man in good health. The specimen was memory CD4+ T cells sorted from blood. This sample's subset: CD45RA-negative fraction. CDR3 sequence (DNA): TGTGCCAGCAGCCCGAGGGACAGGTCCTCTGGGGCCAACGTCCTGACTTTC. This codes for CASSPRDRSSGANVLTF.